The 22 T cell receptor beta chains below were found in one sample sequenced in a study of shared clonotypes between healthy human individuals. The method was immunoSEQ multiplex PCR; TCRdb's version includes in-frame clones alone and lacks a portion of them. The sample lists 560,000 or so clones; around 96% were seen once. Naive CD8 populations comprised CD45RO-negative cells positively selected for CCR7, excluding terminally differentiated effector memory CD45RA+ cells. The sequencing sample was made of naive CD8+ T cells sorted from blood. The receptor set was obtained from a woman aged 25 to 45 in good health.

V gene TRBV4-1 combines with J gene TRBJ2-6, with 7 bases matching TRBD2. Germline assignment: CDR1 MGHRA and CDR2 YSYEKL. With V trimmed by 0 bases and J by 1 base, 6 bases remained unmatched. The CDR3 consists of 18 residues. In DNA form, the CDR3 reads TGCGCCAGCAGCCAAGATGGACTAGTCGGATCTGGGGCCAACGTCCTGACTTTC. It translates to CASSQDGLVGSGANVLTF.

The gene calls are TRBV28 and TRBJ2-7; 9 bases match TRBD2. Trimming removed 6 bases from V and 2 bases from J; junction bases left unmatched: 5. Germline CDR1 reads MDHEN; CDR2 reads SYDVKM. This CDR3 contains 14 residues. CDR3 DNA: TGTGCCAGCAGGTACCTAGCGGGAACCTACGAGCAGTACTTC. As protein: CASRYLAGTYEQYF.

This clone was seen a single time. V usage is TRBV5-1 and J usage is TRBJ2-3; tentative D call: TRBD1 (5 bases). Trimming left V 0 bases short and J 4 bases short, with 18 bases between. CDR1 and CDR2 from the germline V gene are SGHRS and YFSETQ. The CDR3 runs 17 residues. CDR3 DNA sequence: TGCGCCAGCAGCTTGGAGCAGGGCGGTTCAAACGCAGATACGCAGTATTTT. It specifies CASSLEQGGSNADTQYF.

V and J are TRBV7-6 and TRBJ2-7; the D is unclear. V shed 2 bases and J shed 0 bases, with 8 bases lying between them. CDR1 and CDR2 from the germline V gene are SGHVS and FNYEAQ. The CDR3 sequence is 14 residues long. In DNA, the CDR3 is TGTGCCAGCAGCTTATACTCTTTCTCCTACGAGCAGTACTTC. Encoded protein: CASSLYSFSYEQYF.

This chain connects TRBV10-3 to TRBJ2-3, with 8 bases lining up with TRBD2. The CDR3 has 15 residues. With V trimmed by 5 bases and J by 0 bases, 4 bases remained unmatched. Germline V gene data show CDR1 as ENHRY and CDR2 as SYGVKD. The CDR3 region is CAISRLAPSTDTQYF. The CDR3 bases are TGTGCCATCAGTCGACTAGCGCCTAGCACAGATACGCAGTATTTT.

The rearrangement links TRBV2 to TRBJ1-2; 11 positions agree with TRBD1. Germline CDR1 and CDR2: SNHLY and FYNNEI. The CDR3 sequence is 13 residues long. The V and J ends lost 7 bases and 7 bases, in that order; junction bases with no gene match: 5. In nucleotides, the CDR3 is TGTGCCAGCAATTCGGGACAGGGGGTTGGCTACACCTTC. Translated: CASNSGQGVGYTF.

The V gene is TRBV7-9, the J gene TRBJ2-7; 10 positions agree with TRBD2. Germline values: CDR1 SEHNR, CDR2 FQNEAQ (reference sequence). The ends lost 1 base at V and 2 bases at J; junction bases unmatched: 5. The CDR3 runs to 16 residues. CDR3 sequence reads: CASSLGLAGQTYEQYF. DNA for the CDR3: TGTGCCAGCAGCTTAGGACTAGCGGGCCAAACCTACGAGCAGTACTTC.

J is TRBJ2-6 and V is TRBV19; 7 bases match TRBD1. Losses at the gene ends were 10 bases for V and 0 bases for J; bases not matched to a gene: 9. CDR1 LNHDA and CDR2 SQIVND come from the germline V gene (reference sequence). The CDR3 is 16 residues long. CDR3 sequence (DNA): TGTGCCAAAGGGGGACAGATGTTCTCTGGGGCCAACGTCCTGACTTTC. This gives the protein CAKGGQMFSGANVLTF.

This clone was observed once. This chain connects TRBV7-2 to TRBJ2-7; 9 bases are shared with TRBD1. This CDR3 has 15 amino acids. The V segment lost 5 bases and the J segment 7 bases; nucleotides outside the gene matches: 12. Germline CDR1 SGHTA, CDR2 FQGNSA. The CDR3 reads CASSRQQGAAREQYF. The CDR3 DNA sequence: TGTGCCAGCAGCAGACAACAGGGGGCAGCTAGAGAGCAGTACTTC. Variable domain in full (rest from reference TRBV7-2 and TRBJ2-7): GAGVSQSPSNKVTEKGKDVELRCDPISGHTALYWYRQSLGQGLEFLIYFQGNSAPDKSGLPSDRFSAERTGGSVSTLTIQRTQQEDSAVYLCASSRQQGAAREQYFGPGTRLTVT.

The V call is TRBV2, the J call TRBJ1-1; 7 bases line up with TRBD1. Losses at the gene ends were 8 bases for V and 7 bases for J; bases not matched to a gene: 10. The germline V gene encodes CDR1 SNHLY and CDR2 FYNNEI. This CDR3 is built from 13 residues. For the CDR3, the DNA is TGTGCCAGCCCAGAATCGGCAGGGGGTGAAGCTTTCTTT. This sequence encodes CASPESAGGEAFF.

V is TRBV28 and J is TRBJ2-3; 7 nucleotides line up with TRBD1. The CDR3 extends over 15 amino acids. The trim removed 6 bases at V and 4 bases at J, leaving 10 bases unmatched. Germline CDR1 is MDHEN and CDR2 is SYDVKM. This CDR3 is CASRSTGKAPDTQYF. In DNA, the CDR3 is TGTGCCAGCAGGTCGACAGGGAAAGCCCCAGATACGCAGTATTTT.

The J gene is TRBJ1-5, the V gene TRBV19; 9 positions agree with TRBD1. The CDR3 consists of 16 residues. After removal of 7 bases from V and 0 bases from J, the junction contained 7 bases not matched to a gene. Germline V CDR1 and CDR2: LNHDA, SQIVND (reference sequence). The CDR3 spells CASNDPGQGSNQPQHF. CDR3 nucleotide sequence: TGTGCCAGTAACGATCCGGGACAGGGTAGCAATCAGCCCCAGCATTTT.

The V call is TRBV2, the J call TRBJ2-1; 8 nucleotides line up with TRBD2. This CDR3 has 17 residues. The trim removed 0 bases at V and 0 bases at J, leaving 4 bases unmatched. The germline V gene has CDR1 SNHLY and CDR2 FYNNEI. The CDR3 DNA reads TGTGCCAGCAGTGAAGCAAGACTAGCGAACTCCTACAATGAGCAGTTCTTC. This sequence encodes CASSEARLANSYNEQFF.

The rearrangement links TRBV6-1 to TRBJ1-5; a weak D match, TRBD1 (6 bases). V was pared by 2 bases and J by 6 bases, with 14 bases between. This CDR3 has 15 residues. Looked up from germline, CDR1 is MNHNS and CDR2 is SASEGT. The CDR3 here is CASSENRVGGQPQHF. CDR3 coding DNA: TGTGCCAGCAGTGAAAACAGGGTTGGTGGTCAGCCCCAGCATTTT.

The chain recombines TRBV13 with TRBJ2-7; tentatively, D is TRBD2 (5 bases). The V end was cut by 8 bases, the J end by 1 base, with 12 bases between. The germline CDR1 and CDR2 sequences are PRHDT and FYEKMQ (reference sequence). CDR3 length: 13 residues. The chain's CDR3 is CASRSSRSYEQYF. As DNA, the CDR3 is TGTGCCAGCCGGTCTAGCAGATCCTACGAGCAGTACTTC.

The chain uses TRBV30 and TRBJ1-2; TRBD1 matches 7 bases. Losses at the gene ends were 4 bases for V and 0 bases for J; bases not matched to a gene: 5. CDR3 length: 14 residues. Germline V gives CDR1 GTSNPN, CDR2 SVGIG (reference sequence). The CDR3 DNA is TGTGCCTGGACAGGGACAGAGACTAACTATGGCTACACCTTC. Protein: CAWTGTETNYGYTF.

DNA of the CDR3: TGTGCCAGCAGCTTTGGAGCGGGCAGAGCCCAAGAGACCCAGTACTTC. As protein: CASSFGAGRAQETQYF. The rearrangement links TRBV7-7 to TRBJ2-5; a possible D gene is TRBD2 (6 bases). This CDR3 is built from 16 residues. Germline V CDR1 and CDR2: SSHAT, FNYEAQ (reference sequence). Trimming pared 3 bases from V and 1 base from J, leaving 15 bases between.

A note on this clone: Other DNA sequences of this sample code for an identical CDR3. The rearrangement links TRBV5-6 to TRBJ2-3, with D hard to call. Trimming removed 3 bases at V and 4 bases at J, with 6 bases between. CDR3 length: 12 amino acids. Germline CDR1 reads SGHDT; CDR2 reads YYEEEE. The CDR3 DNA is TGTGCCAGCAGCTCTACACCAGATACGCAGTATTTT. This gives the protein CASSSTPDTQYF.

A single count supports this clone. CDR3 region: CASSLTGNNQPQHF. CDR3 sequence (DNA): TGTGCCAGCAGTTTAACAGGGAACAATCAGCCCCAGCATTTT. The chain links TRBV28 to TRBJ1-5, with D maybe TRBD1 (6 bases). Germline CDR1 reads MDHEN; CDR2 reads SYDVKM. This CDR3 contains 14 residues. V lost 2 bases and J lost 3, with 8 bases in between. Full variable domain (remainder filled in from reference TRBV28 and TRBJ1-5): DVKVTQSSRYLVKRTGEKVFLECVQDMDHENMFWYRQDPGLGLRLIYFSYDVKMKEKGDIPEGYSVSREKKERFSLILESASTNQTSMYLCASSLTGNNQPQHFGDGTRLSIL.

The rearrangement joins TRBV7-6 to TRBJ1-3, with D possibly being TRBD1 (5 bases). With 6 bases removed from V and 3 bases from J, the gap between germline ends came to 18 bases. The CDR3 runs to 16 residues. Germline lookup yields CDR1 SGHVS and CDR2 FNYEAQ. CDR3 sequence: CASSSEAGRSGNTIYF. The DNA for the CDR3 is TGTGCCAGCAGTTCAGAGGCAGGGCGCAGTGGAAACACCATATATTTT.

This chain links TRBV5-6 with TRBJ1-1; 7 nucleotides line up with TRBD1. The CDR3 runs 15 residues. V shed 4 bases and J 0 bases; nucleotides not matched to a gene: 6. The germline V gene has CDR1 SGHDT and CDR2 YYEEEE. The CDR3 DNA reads TGTGCCAGCAGCCTGTGGACAGGATTGAACACTGAAGCTTTCTTT. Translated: CASSLWTGLNTEAFF.

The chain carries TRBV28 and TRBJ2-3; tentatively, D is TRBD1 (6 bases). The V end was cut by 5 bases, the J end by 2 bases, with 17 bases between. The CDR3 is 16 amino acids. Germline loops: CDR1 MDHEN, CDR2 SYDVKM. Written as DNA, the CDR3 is TGTGCCAGCAGTCCCCCACAGGGATGGATCACAGATACGCAGTATTTT. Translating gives CASSPPQGWITDTQYF.